The clone carrying this T cell receptor (beta chain) was observed a handful of times. What it binds is not known. The genes and germline here are from mouse. The read ends 3 residues before the CDR3 terminus; that terminus is restored from the germline J gene. The identical CDR3 is also encoded by other nucleotide sequences in the sample. V shed 2 bases and J shed 5 bases, with 8 bases lying between them. The CDR3 has 14 residues. Germline values: CDR1 FNHDT, CDR2 SITEND (reference sequence). Extraction and reverse transcription of RNA yielded cDNA as the sequencing template. Sequencing used immunoSEQ multiplex PCR; TCRdb keeps in-frame clones, though not all of them. The data show 200,000 to 300,000 clones, with none appearing a single time. These data originate in a study of CD8+ T cells in alopecia areata. The study's findings and limits: Tissue-resident alphabeta T cells belonging to normal skin likewise get sequenced within scalp specimens. Greater clonality was observed in lesional scalp samples, especially alopecia totalis/universalis, versus normal scalp.

Researchers sorted pooled cutaneous lymph node cells on the basis of CD4, CD8alpha, NKG2D, NKG2ACE and other markers. This clonotype was obtained from a C3H/HeJ mouse with alopecia areata. Mouse strain MHC haplotype: H2-k. The sample taken for sequencing was CD4+ T cells sorted from a lymph node. The chain employs TRBV19 and TRBJ1-6; D is perhaps TRBD1 (6 bases). TRBJ1-6 belongs to the ORF category, with a function that is uncertain. The part of the CDR3 DNA that was read is TGTGCCAGCAGTATTCGGACAGATAATTCGCCC. Residues: CASSIRTDNSP. The full CDR3 sequence reads CASSIRTDNSPLYF.